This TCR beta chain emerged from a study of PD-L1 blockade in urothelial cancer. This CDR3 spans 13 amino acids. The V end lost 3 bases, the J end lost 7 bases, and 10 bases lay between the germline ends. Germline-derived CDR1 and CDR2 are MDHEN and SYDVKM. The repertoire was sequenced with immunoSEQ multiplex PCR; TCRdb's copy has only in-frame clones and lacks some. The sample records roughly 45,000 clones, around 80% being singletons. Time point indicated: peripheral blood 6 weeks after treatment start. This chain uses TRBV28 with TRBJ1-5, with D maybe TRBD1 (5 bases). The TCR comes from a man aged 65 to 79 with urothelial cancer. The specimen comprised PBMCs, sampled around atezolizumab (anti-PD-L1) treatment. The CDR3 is CASSLGLLQPQHF. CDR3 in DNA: TGTGCCAGCAGTTTGGGGCTTCTCCAGCCCCAGCATTTT.